This note documents a single T cell receptor beta chain sequence. Its antigen is not known. The data stem from a study of monozygotic twins with inflammatory bowel disease. Study results and limitations: Compared with healthy twins, IBD patients shared fewer clonotypes with others, especially with disease activity. Immunosuppressive treatments differing between patients may have added repertoire variability.

There were roughly 4,000 ng of total RNA used for each TCR library. Incorporation of UMIs carrying a 6-nucleotide sample barcode was performed by template switching. TCRdb re-called the 5' RACE reads and shows each CDR3 protein once, DNA omitted. The sample yields about 200,000 distinct CDR3 sequences, of which the top ten take up roughly 8%. Germline V gene sequence: CDR1 SQVTM, CDR2 ANQGSEA. The length of the CDR3 is 12 residues. The receptor was isolated from a human donor with ulcerative colitis or Crohn's disease, or a healthy co-twin of an affected twin (not recorded which). The sequenced sample was blood. V usage is TRBV29-1 and J usage is TRBJ2-5. The CDR3 loop reads CSVDWVGETQYF.